A selection of T cell receptor beta chains follows, all from one sample in a study of cytomegalovirus exposure and HLA in healthy donors. Profiled with immunoSEQ multiplex PCR; TCRdb holds only in-frame clones, not every one. This sample carries just over 150,000 clones, around 74% of them seen once, and the ten largest clones take roughly 1.5%. Material: PBMCs. These TCRs come from a woman in her twenties or thirties in good health and CMV-seronegative. Each CDR3 is given with its conserved first and last residue. The D gene is left open where the match is weak. For some rows the clone size is stated as once, few or many, or as a class when expanded; others skip it.

d_gene: TRBD2
v_gene: TRBV5-1
abundance: NA
j_gene: TRBJ2-7
CDR3aa: CASSDGAGGAAYEQYF
CDR3nt: TGCGCCAGCAGCGATGGGGCCGGGGGGGCCGCCTACGAGCAGTACTTC

d_gene: TRBD2
v_gene: TRBV9
abundance: NA
j_gene: TRBJ2-2
CDR3aa: CASSVEGGGYGGELFF
CDR3nt: TGTGCCAGCAGCGTAGAGGGCGGGGGATACGGCGGGGAGCTGTTTTTT

d_gene: NA
v_gene: TRBV30
abundance: NA
j_gene: TRBJ1-2
CDR3aa: CAWNPQLGLYGYTF
CDR3nt: TGTGCCTGGAACCCTCAACTGGGGCTCTATGGCTACACCTTC

d_gene: NA
v_gene: TRBV21-1
abundance: NA
j_gene: TRBJ2-4
CDR3aa: CASSNWGSKNIQYF
CDR3nt: TGTGCCAGCAGCAATTGGGGCAGCAAAAACATTCAGTACTTC

d_gene: TRBD1
v_gene: TRBV5-1
abundance: few
j_gene: TRBJ2-1
CDR3aa: CASSLWDRGGNEQFF
CDR3nt: TGCGCCAGCAGCTTGTGGGACAGGGGAGGTAATGAGCAGTTCTTC

d_gene: TRBD2
v_gene: TRBV25-1
abundance: NA
j_gene: TRBJ2-1
CDR3aa: CASSAGLDGQFF
CDR3nt: TGTGCCAGCAGTGCAGGACTAGACGGGCAGTTCTTC

d_gene: NA
v_gene: TRBV30
abundance: NA
j_gene: TRBJ2-7
CDR3aa: CAWGSYEQYF
CDR3nt: TGTGCCTGGGGGAGCTACGAGCAGTACTTC

d_gene: NA
v_gene: TRBV9
abundance: NA
j_gene: TRBJ2-5
CDR3aa: CASSVGTLIQETQYF
CDR3nt: TGTGCCAGCAGCGTAGGGACTTTAATTCAAGAGACCCAGTACTTC

d_gene: TRBD1
v_gene: TRBV6-5
abundance: NA
j_gene: TRBJ2-7
CDR3aa: CASSFSDTGDEQYF
CDR3nt: TGTGCCAGCAGCTTCTCAGACACAGGGGATGAGCAGTACTTC

d_gene: NA
v_gene: TRBV28
abundance: NA
j_gene: TRBJ1-1
CDR3aa: CASSDRLTEAFF
CDR3nt: TGTGCCAGCAGTGACAGGCTCACTGAAGCTTTCTTT

d_gene: NA
v_gene: TRBV2
abundance: NA
j_gene: TRBJ2-3
CDR3aa: CASSSWGVGTDTQYF
CDR3nt: TGTGCCAGCAGTTCTTGGGGGGTGGGCACAGATACGCAGTATTTT

d_gene: NA
v_gene: TRBV7-9
abundance: NA
j_gene: TRBJ1-2
CDR3aa: CASSPSGTIYGYTF
CDR3nt: TGTGCCAGCAGCCCCAGCGGGACAATCTATGGCTACACCTTC

d_gene: NA
v_gene: TRBV5-1
abundance: NA
j_gene: TRBJ2-6
CDR3aa: CASTFLEPGANVLTF
CDR3nt: TGCGCCAGCACCTTCTTGGAGCCTGGGGCCAACGTCCTGACTTTC

d_gene: TRBD1
v_gene: TRBV11-2
abundance: NA
j_gene: TRBJ1-2
CDR3aa: CASSPDGDRGRSGYTF
CDR3nt: TGTGCCAGCAGCCCCGACGGGGACAGGGGGCGGAGTGGCTACACCTTC

d_gene: NA
v_gene: TRBV7-2
abundance: NA
j_gene: TRBJ1-5
CDR3aa: CASSLDSQPQHF
CDR3nt: TGTGCCAGCAGCTTAGACAGTCAGCCCCAGCATTTT

d_gene: NA
v_gene: TRBV9
abundance: NA
j_gene: TRBJ2-7
CDR3aa: CASSAGEYEQYF
CDR3nt: TGTGCCAGCAGCGCGGGGGAGTACGAGCAGTACTTC

d_gene: TRBD1
v_gene: TRBV2
abundance: NA
j_gene: TRBJ1-2
CDR3aa: CASSVPGQGADSYGYTF
CDR3nt: TGTGCCAGCAGTGTCCCGGGACAGGGGGCAGACTCCTATGGCTACACCTTC

d_gene: TRBD1
v_gene: TRBV6-1
abundance: NA
j_gene: TRBJ2-7
CDR3aa: CASAGTGVGEQYF
CDR3nt: TGTGCCAGCGCCGGGACAGGGGTAGGCGAGCAGTACTTC

d_gene: TRBD1
v_gene: TRBV27
abundance: NA
j_gene: TRBJ1-2
CDR3aa: CASSAIVGQGPYTF
CDR3nt: TGTGCCAGCAGCGCCATAGTCGGACAGGGGCCCTACACCTTC

d_gene: NA
v_gene: TRBV5-6
abundance: NA
j_gene: TRBJ1-1
CDR3aa: CASTRRASGDTEAFF
CDR3nt: TGTGCCAGCACCCGGAGGGCCTCTGGGGACACTGAAGCTTTCTTT

d_gene: TRBD1
v_gene: TRBV7-8
abundance: NA
j_gene: TRBJ2-3
CDR3aa: CASSPRQGASTDTQYF
CDR3nt: TGTGCCAGCAGCCCGCGCCAGGGGGCTTCCACAGATACGCAGTATTTT

d_gene: NA
v_gene: TRBV6-5
abundance: NA
j_gene: TRBJ1-1
CDR3aa: CASRKEYTEAFF
CDR3nt: TGTGCCAGCAGGAAAGAGTACACTGAAGCTTTCTTT

d_gene: NA
v_gene: TRBV5-1
abundance: NA
j_gene: TRBJ2-2
CDR3aa: CASSLVQGELFF
CDR3nt: TGCGCCAGCAGCTTGGTTCAGGGGGAGCTGTTTTTT

d_gene: TRBD2
v_gene: TRBV9
abundance: NA
j_gene: TRBJ2-1
CDR3aa: CASSVDDSGGPHPSEQFF
CDR3nt: TGTGCCAGCAGCGTAGACGATAGCGGGGGGCCTCATCCCTCTGAGCAGTTCTTC

d_gene: TRBD1
v_gene: TRBV9
abundance: NA
j_gene: TRBJ1-5
CDR3aa: CASSLQGVGQPQHF
CDR3nt: TGTGCCAGCAGCCTACAGGGGGTGGGACAGCCCCAGCATTTT

d_gene: TRBD1
v_gene: TRBV28
abundance: once
j_gene: TRBJ1-6
CDR3aa: CASRPGTGLSSPLHF
CDR3nt: TGTGCCAGCAGACCCGGGACAGGACTAAGTTCACCCCTCCACTTT

d_gene: NA
v_gene: TRBV7-3
abundance: NA
j_gene: TRBJ1-1
CDR3aa: CASSLQAGNTEAFF
CDR3nt: TGTGCCAGCAGCTTACAGGCAGGGAACACTGAAGCTTTCTTT

d_gene: TRBD2
v_gene: TRBV5-5
abundance: NA
j_gene: TRBJ2-7
CDR3aa: CASSSTSGPYEQYF
CDR3nt: TGTGCCAGCAGCTCAACTAGCGGGCCCTACGAGCAGTACTTC

d_gene: TRBD2
v_gene: TRBV19
abundance: NA
j_gene: TRBJ2-2
CDR3aa: CASSLAGGSNTGELFF
CDR3nt: TGTGCCAGTAGCCTAGCGGGGGGCTCGAACACCGGGGAGCTGTTTTTT

d_gene: NA
v_gene: TRBV2
abundance: once
j_gene: TRBJ2-7
CDR3aa: CASHTGTYEQYF
CDR3nt: TGTGCCAGCCACACAGGTACCTACGAGCAGTACTTC

d_gene: TRBD2
v_gene: TRBV10-3
abundance: NA
j_gene: TRBJ2-3
CDR3aa: CAISHSGVDTDTQYF
CDR3nt: TGTGCCATCAGCCATAGCGGGGTAGACACAGATACGCAGTATTTT

d_gene: TRBD1
v_gene: TRBV4-1
abundance: once
j_gene: TRBJ1-2
CDR3aa: CASSQPRQGGTKGPNYGYTF
CDR3nt: TGCGCCAGCAGCCAACCTCGACAGGGAGGAACGAAAGGGCCTAACTATGGCTACACCTTC

d_gene: TRBD2
v_gene: TRBV14
abundance: NA
j_gene: TRBJ2-5
CDR3aa: CASSQLAGATEQYF
CDR3nt: TGTGCCAGCAGCCAATTAGCGGGGGCCACTGAGCAGTACTTC

d_gene: TRBD1
v_gene: TRBV7-8
abundance: few
j_gene: TRBJ2-1
CDR3aa: CASSPTGTGALNEQFF
CDR3nt: TGTGCCAGCAGCCCGACCGGGACAGGGGCTTTGAATGAGCAGTTCTTC

d_gene: NA
v_gene: TRBV6-1
abundance: NA
j_gene: TRBJ1-5
CDR3aa: CASSELYQRATNWNSNQPQHF
CDR3nt: TGTGCCAGCAGTGAACTCTATCAGAGGGCGACTAACTGGAATAGCAATCAGCCCCAGCATTTT

d_gene: TRBD2
v_gene: TRBV9
abundance: NA
j_gene: TRBJ2-1
CDR3aa: CASSVRLAGANEQFF
CDR3nt: TGTGCCAGCAGCGTGAGACTAGCGGGGGCAAATGAGCAGTTCTTC

d_gene: TRBD1
v_gene: TRBV2
abundance: NA
j_gene: TRBJ1-6
CDR3aa: CASSLGQGESPLHF
CDR3nt: TGTGCCAGCAGCCTAGGACAGGGAGAATCACCCCTCCACTTT

d_gene: TRBD1
v_gene: TRBV7-9
abundance: once
j_gene: TRBJ2-3
CDR3aa: CASSLTPQGDYTDTQYF
CDR3nt: TGTGCCAGCAGCTTAACGCCACAGGGGGATTACACAGATACGCAGTATTTT

d_gene: NA
v_gene: TRBV4-1
abundance: NA
j_gene: TRBJ1-2
CDR3aa: CASSHGSNYGYTF
CDR3nt: TGCGCCAGCAGCCATGGTAGTAACTATGGCTACACCTTC

d_gene: TRBD1
v_gene: TRBV7-9
abundance: NA
j_gene: TRBJ2-5
CDR3aa: CASSFLGTGSETQYF
CDR3nt: TGTGCCAGCAGCTTCCTCGGGACAGGTTCGGAGACCCAGTACTTC

d_gene: TRBD2
v_gene: TRBV5-1
abundance: few
j_gene: TRBJ2-5
CDR3aa: CASSTSGGLGETQYF
CDR3nt: TGCGCCAGCAGCACTAGCGGGGGTCTCGGGGAGACCCAGTACTTC

d_gene: TRBD1
v_gene: TRBV9
abundance: NA
j_gene: TRBJ1-1
CDR3aa: CASSSGTGDSDYTEAFF
CDR3nt: TGTGCCAGCAGCAGTGGGACAGGGGATTCCGATTACACTGAAGCTTTCTTT

d_gene: TRBD2
v_gene: TRBV4-1
abundance: NA
j_gene: TRBJ2-1
CDR3aa: CASSQVGRGYNEQFF
CDR3nt: TGCGCCAGCAGCCAAGTGGGGAGGGGCTACAATGAGCAGTTCTTC